The 25 T cell receptor beta chains below were found in one sample sequenced in a study of response to subunit inactivated influenza vaccine. Each CDR3 protein gets one entry after TCRdb re-called the RT-PCR reads with MiXCR. The data contain about 500,000 distinct CDR3 sequences, about 17% of them singletons. Source: CD4+ T cells sorted from PBMCs, taken around 25 months after vaccination. The receptors shown here come from a man in his fifties or sixties who received an inactivated influenza vaccine.

This chain connects TRBV10-3 to TRBJ1-4; D is perhaps TRBD1 (5 bases). Trimming removed 6 bases from V and 5 bases from J, with 13 bases in between. Per germline, CDR1 ENHRY and CDR2 SYGVKD. The CDR3 is made up of 14 amino acids. CDR3 sequence (DNA): TGTGCCATCAGGAACGGGGGAGAGAATGAAAAACTGTTTTTT. Translated: CAIRNGGENEKLFF.

This chain joins TRBV18 and TRBJ2-1; TRBD2 matches at 8 bases. Germline CDR1 reads KGHSH; CDR2 reads LQKENI. Losses at the gene ends were 1 base for V and 4 bases for J; bases not matched to a gene: 6. The CDR3 totals 16 residues. The CDR3 coding sequence is TGTGCCAGCTCACCACGGATCACTAGCGGATACAATGAGCAGTTCTTC. Protein sequence: CASSPRITSGYNEQFF.

This clonotype was seen a few times. The V gene is TRBV21-1, the J gene TRBJ2-4. TRBV21-1 corresponds to a pseudogene. The CDR3 consists of 13 residues. CDR3: CATRQIAKNIQYF. CDR3 in DNA: TGTGCCACCAGACAGATAGCCAAAAACATTCAGTACTTC.

The gene calls are TRBV5-1 and TRBJ2-5; 7 positions match TRBD1. V lost 6 bases and J lost 2; bases outside the gene matches: 4. The CDR3 loop spans 13 amino acids. CDR1 and CDR2 (germline): SGHRS, YFSETQ. The CDR3 DNA reads as TGCGCCAGCAACCCGGGACAGCAAGAGACCCAGTACTTC. Its translation: CASNPGQQETQYF.

This chain uses TRBV16 with TRBJ2-7, with a weak D call TRBD1 (6 bases). Germline V gene data show CDR1 as KGHSY and CDR2 as FQNENV. V lost 4 bases and J 0 bases, leaving 13 bases between the germline ends. CDR3 size: 15 residues. Here the CDR3 DNA reads TGTGCCAGCAGCCCGGTAAACAGGGCCTCCTACGAGCAGTACTTC. As protein: CASSPVNRASYEQYF.

The gene calls are TRBV5-1 and TRBJ1-1; a weak D match, TRBD1 (5 bases). Per the germline V gene, CDR1 is SGHRS and CDR2 is YFSETQ. Trimming stripped 4 bases from V and 1 base from J, with 14 bases between. This CDR3 comprises 15 residues. The chain's CDR3 is CASSTGGGPNTEAFF. The CDR3 DNA is TGCGCCAGCAGCACCGGGGGTGGTCCGAACACTGAAGCTTTCTTT.

This clonotype was seen many times. The chain joins TRBV10-3 to TRBJ1-1, with 7 bases aligning to TRBD1. The germline gives CDR1 ENHRY, CDR2 SYGVKD. V trimming: 8 bases; J trimming: 4 bases; junction bases outside the gene matches: 10. There are 14 residues in the CDR3. The CDR3 here is CAIQGNRGGTEAFF. CDR3 coding DNA: TGTGCCATCCAGGGGAACAGGGGAGGCACTGAAGCTTTCTTT.

V and J are TRBV6-2 or TRBV6-3 and TRBJ2-2, with 10 bases identical to TRBD1. Trimming at V came to 6 bases and at J to 7 bases, leaving 5 bases not matched to a gene. Germline values: CDR1 MNHEY, CDR2 SVGEGT. The CDR3 runs to 14 residues. The CDR3 sequence: CASRGQGINGELFF. CDR3 DNA: TGTGCCAGCAGGGGACAGGGGATCAACGGGGAGCTGTTTTTT.

This clonotype was detected ten times or more. The rearrangement joins TRBV12-3 or TRBV12-4 to TRBJ1-2; the D is unclear. This CDR3 has 14 residues. With 7 bases removed from V and 2 bases from J, the gap between germline ends came to 14 bases. This CDR3 is CASTPWAQNYGYTF. The CDR3 region has the DNA TGTGCCAGCACCCCCTGGGCCCAGAACTATGGCTACACCTTC.

This clonotype came up a few times. The chain links TRBV7-9 to TRBJ1-2, with 10 bases matching TRBD1. The CDR3 loop spans 16 amino acids. V lost 6 bases to trimming and J lost 2 bases; unmatched junction nucleotides: 9. From germline, CDR1 is SEHNR and CDR2 FQNEAQ (reference sequence). CDR3 protein: CASSRGGGQGNYGYTF. CDR3 coding DNA: TGTGCCAGCAGTCGTGGAGGGGGACAGGGGAACTATGGCTACACCTTC.

This clonotype has a handful of counts. The chain links TRBV5-1 to TRBJ2-5; maybe TRBD2 (5 bases). The CDR3 spans 15 residues. Trimming pared 1 base from V and 1 base from J, leaving 11 bases between. Germline V gives CDR1 SGHRS, CDR2 YFSETQ. The CDR3 is CASSLRSDFQETQYF. The DNA of the CDR3 is TGCGCCAGCAGCTTGAGATCGGACTTCCAAGAGACCCAGTACTTC.

The chain has TRBV28 and TRBJ2-7, with D perhaps TRBD1 or TRBD2 (5 bases each). The CDR3 runs 12 residues. CDR1 and CDR2 (germline): MDHEN, SYDVKM. Written as DNA, the CDR3 is TGTGCAATTCAAAACATGGGGGTAGAGCAGTACTTC. The encoded protein is CAIQNMGVEQYF.

The rearrangement joins TRBV21-1 to TRBJ2-1; TRBD1, the table's D call, lacks a check against the DNA. TRBV21-1 has pseudogene status. This CDR3 region has 15 residues. Here the CDR3 DNA reads TGTGCCAGCAGCACCTGGTCCCCAGCAAACGATGAGCAGTTCTTC. This codes for CASSTWSPANDEQFF.

The chain carries TRBV20-1 and TRBJ1-6, with D possibly matching TRBD1 (5 bases). The CDR3 runs 13 residues. CDR1 DFQATT and CDR2 SNEGSKA come from the germline V gene (reference sequence). Trimming pared 4 bases from V and 8 bases from J, leaving 12 bases between. The CDR3 coding sequence is TGCAGTGCTAAAGGACGGGGGGATTCACCCCTCCACTTT. Residues: CSAKGRGDSPLHF.

This clonotype was seen repeatedly, ten times or more. The rearrangement joins TRBV7-2 to TRBJ1-2; D uncertain. V was clipped by 3 bases and J by 3 bases, with 11 bases between them. This CDR3 is built from 14 residues. From germline, CDR1 is SGHTA and CDR2 FQGNSA. For the CDR3, the DNA is TGTGCCAGCAGCTTTGGCCATTTAGACTATGGCTACACCTTC. It translates to CASSFGHLDYGYTF.

The rearrangement links TRBV9 to TRBJ2-1; D gene uncertain. The CDR3 sequence is 17 residues long. V gave up 0 bases and J gave up 0 bases, with 13 bases separating them. Germline V gives CDR1 SGDLS, CDR2 YYNGEE. The CDR3, as DNA: TGTGCCAGCAGCGTAGCTCCTCTAAGGAGCTCCTACAATGAGCAGTTCTTC. The encoded protein is CASSVAPLRSSYNEQFF.

This clonotype was detected only a few times. The chain combines TRBV12-3 or TRBV12-4 with TRBJ2-7; 8 nucleotides match TRBD2. J lost 2 bases, V lost 7 bases, and 10 bases had no gene match. This CDR3 comprises 15 residues. The CDR3 DNA reads TGTGCCAGCACCAGTTGGGGACTAGGCACCTACGAGCAGTACTTC. This gives the protein CASTSWGLGTYEQYF.

This chain connects TRBV24-1 to TRBJ2-1; 7 bases map to TRBD1. The CDR3 runs to 18 residues. Germline CDR1 is KGHDR and CDR2 is SFDVKD. Losses at the gene ends were 4 bases for V and 1 base for J; bases not matched to a gene: 12. The CDR3 region is CATSDFKTGWGSYNEQFF. The CDR3 DNA follows: TGTGCCACCAGTGACTTTAAGACAGGGTGGGGGTCCTACAATGAGCAGTTCTTC.

In this sample, this clonotype turned up a few times. The chain couples TRBV7-2 to TRBJ1-1, with D tentatively TRBD1 (6 bases). The CDR3 has 14 amino acids. Trimming removed 6 bases at V and 5 bases at J, with 16 bases between. The germline V gene has CDR1 SGHTA and CDR2 FQGNSA. CDR3 protein: CASRFQGRRTEAFF. The CDR3 DNA sequence: TGTGCCAGCAGGTTTCAGGGGAGAAGGACTGAAGCTTTCTTT.

The CDR3 loop is CASSLLPGSRYEQYF. The CDR3 region has the DNA TGTGCCAGCAGCTTACTACCCGGGAGTCGATACGAGCAGTACTTC. This chain connects TRBV7-2 to TRBJ2-7; possible D gene TRBD2, 6 bases. The CDR3 length is 15 residues. Germline CDR1 and CDR2: SGHTA and FQGNSA. Trimming left V 2 bases short and J 4 bases short, with 15 bases between.

V usage is TRBV14 and J usage is TRBJ2-7; D unclear. Between the trimmed V and J ends, which lost 8 bases and 0 bases, there was a span of 14 bases. From germline, CDR1 is SGHDN and CDR2 FVKESK. This CDR3 has 14 residues. The CDR3 bases are TGTGCCAGCTTTGACTCGGCCCTCTCCTACGAGCAGTACTTC. This encodes CASFDSALSYEQYF.

This chain connects TRBV4-2 to TRBJ2-1; 9 bases are a match to TRBD2. Germline CDR1 and CDR2: LGHNA and YNFKEQ. The CDR3 is 18 amino acids. J gave up 4 bases and V 4 bases, and 14 bases lay outside the gene matches. The CDR3 spells CASSPEGRLAGNYNEQFF. CDR3 DNA: TGTGCCAGCAGCCCCGAAGGGAGGCTAGCGGGAAATTACAATGAGCAGTTCTTC.

The V gene is TRBV5-1, the J gene TRBJ2-7; 8 bases agree with TRBD1. CDR1 is SGHRS, CDR2 YFSETQ, per germline. This CDR3 has 15 residues. Trimming removed 4 bases from V and 1 base from J; junction bases left unmatched: 7. The CDR3 region is CASSAIQGASYEQYF. The CDR3 coding sequence is TGCGCCAGCAGCGCAATTCAGGGGGCATCCTACGAGCAGTACTTC.

This clonotype was picked up a small number of times. This chain joins TRBV5-1 and TRBJ2-3; possible D gene TRBD1, 6 bases. The V gene's germline CDR1 is SGHRS and CDR2 YFSETQ. Trimming left V 0 bases short and J 2 bases short, with 10 bases between. The CDR3 contains 15 residues. The CDR3 is CASSLEAGATDTQYF. The CDR3 region has the DNA TGCGCCAGCAGCTTGGAGGCAGGGGCCACAGATACGCAGTATTTT. Supplemented by reference TRBV5-1 and TRBJ2-3, the full variable domain reads KAGVTQTPRYLIKTRGQQVTLSCSPISGHRSVSWYQQTPGQGLQFLFEYFSETQRNKGNFPGRFSGRQFSNSRSEMNVSTLELGDSALYLCASSLEAGATDTQYFGPGTRLTVL.

The table lists this clonotype with a count of one. The CDR3 spells CSASVGNRGTGELFF. Written as DNA, the CDR3 is TGCAGTGCTAGCGTGGGTAACCGAGGCACCGGGGAGCTGTTTTTT. The chain couples TRBV20-1 to TRBJ2-2; D not resolved. Germline assignment: CDR1 DFQATT and CDR2 SNEGSKA (reference sequence). This CDR3 has 15 residues. Trimming took off 3 bases at V and 4 bases at J, with 15 bases between the two ends.